This T cell receptor beta chain stems from a study of control samples from healthy donors and cancer patients. This CDR3 contains 13 residues. V dropped 6 bases and J dropped 1 base, with 7 bases sitting between them. Germline V CDR1 and CDR2: SQVTM, ANQGSEA. Profiling relied on immunoSEQ multiplex PCR, and the TCRdb table lists in-frame clones only, not all of them. The table lists 130,000 or so clones, about 90% of them singletons. The sequenced sample consisted of blood. This rearrangement joins TRBV29-1 to TRBJ2-6; possible D gene TRBD1, 5 bases. The receptor was derived from a man between 18 and 29 years old in good health. For the CDR3, the DNA is TGCAGCGTACAGGTATCTGGGGCCAACGTCCTGACTTTC. It specifies CSVQVSGANVLTF. The entire variable domain, with the rest obtained from reference TRBV29-1 and TRBJ2-6, is as follows: SAVISQKPSRDICQRGTSLTIQCQVDSQVTMMFWYRQQPGQSLTLIATANQGSEATYESGFVIDKFPISRPNLTFSTLTVSNMSPEDSSIYLCSVQVSGANVLTFGAGSRLTVL.